This T cell receptor (beta chain) was found in a study of shared clonotypes between healthy human individuals. About the study: The cohort comprised a couple of women and a few men. Their ages spanned 18 to 49 years.

Positive CCR7 selection of CD45RO-negative cells yielded the naive CD8 cells, and terminally differentiated effector memory CD45RA+ cells were excluded. Study processing details: For the immunoSEQ data, sequences were junction-only without quality scores, so filtering differed. TCRdb's table, derived via immunoSEQ multiplex PCR, lists solely in-frame clones and lacks some. V and J calls plus clone size are reproduced from that table; the DNA served to infer D and trimming. The repertoire holds just over 2,000,000 clones, with approximately 94% as singletons. Trimming stripped 9 bases from V and 3 bases from J, with 15 bases between. The CDR3 is 13 residues long. Per germline, CDR1 MNHNY and CDR2 SVGAGI (reference sequence).

The clonotype was recovered from a man younger than 35 in good health. This sequence joins TRBV6-6 and TRBJ2-7; D is perhaps TRBD1 or TRBD2 (5 bases each). The specimen sequenced was naive CD8+ T cells sorted from blood. The CDR3 is CASKMGEGYEQYF. The CDR3 DNA follows: TGTGCCAGTAAGATGGGGGAAGGCTACGAGCAGTACTTC.